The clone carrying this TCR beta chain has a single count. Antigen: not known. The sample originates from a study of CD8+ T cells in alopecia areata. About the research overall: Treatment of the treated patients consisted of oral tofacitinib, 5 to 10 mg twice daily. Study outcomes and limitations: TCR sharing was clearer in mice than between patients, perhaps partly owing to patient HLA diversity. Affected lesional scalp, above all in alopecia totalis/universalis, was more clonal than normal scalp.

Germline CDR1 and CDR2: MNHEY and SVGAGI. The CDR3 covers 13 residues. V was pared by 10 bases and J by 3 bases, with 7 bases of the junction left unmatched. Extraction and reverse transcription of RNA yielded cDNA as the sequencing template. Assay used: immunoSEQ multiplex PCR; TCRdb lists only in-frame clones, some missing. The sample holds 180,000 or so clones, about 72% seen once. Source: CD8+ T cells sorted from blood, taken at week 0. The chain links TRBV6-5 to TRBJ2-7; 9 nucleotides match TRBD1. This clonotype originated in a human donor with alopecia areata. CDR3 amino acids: CATREDRGYEQYF. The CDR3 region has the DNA TGTGCCACCAGGGAGGACAGGGGCTACGAGCAGTACTTC.